Below, 8 T cell receptor beta chains from the same sample are listed, as sequenced in a study of long-term antiretroviral therapy in people with HIV (dated by TCRdb to 2022 to 2024). The immunoSEQ hsTCRB v3.0 assay was used at survey level resolution for TRB variable region sequencing. In its TCRdb copy, this immuneACCESS table keeps in-frame sequences only and misses some clones. Where compared with another copy, unresolved V genes explain less than half of these, and the others have no known cause. The sample table contains about 25,000 clones; only one count was recorded for approximately 90% of them. The leading ten clones occupy 3.6% of the sample. The sequencing used unsorted PBMCs, collected 1.9 years after starting antiretroviral therapy. The receptors originated from a woman between 25 and 40 years old with HIV.

This chain joins TRBV5-1 and TRBJ1-2, with 8 bases aligning to TRBD1. This CDR3 region has 15 residues. V lost 0 bases and J lost 4; bases outside the gene matches: 5. Germline CDR1 is SGHRS and CDR2 is YFSETQ. The CDR3 region is CASSLESGGTYGYTF. The CDR3 region has the DNA TGCGCCAGCAGCTTGGAGTCAGGGGGCACCTATGGCTACACCTTC.

The chain couples TRBV5-1 to TRBJ2-2, with 12 bases aligning to TRBD1. Germline CDR1 reads SGHRS; CDR2 reads YFSETQ. The CDR3 length is 16 residues. Trimming removed 4 bases from V and 7 bases from J; junction bases left unmatched: 8. CDR3 DNA: TGCGCCAGCAGCCCACCGGGACAGGGGGCTAGCGGGGAGCTGTTTTTT. Residues: CASSPPGQGASGELFF.

The chain recombines TRBV7-2 with TRBJ2-2; 8 bases fit TRBD1. With 5 bases clipped from V and 16 bases from J, the junction kept 18 bases outside the gene matches. The length of the CDR3 is 15 residues. The germline V gene encodes CDR1 SGHTA and CDR2 FQGNSA. CDR3 DNA: TGTGCCAGCAGCACCCCGGACAGGGCCGCACATAACCCGTTTTTT. Amino acids: CASSTPDRAAHNPFF.

J is TRBJ1-1 and V is TRBV7-3; D remains ambiguous. Trimming pared 4 bases from V and 1 base from J, leaving 7 bases between. The CDR3 totals 13 residues. In germline, CDR1 is SGHTA, CDR2 FQGTGA. The DNA of the CDR3 is TGTGCCAGCAGCTCAGGACGGAACACTGAAGCTTTCTTT. Protein product: CASSSGRNTEAFF.

The DNA of the CDR3 is TGTGCCAGCAGCACCCCCACGGGGAACACTGAAGCTTTCTTT. It translates to CASSTPTGNTEAFF. This chain links TRBV9 with TRBJ1-1; D unclear. Germline assignment: CDR1 SGDLS and CDR2 YYNGEE. The CDR3 totals 14 residues. Between the trimmed V and J ends, which lost 4 bases and 1 base, there was a span of 11 bases.

The chain links TRBV7-6 to TRBJ2-3, with D perhaps TRBD2 (6 bases). Between the trimmed V and J ends, which lost 5 bases and 5 bases, there was a span of 14 bases. CDR1 and CDR2 (germline): SGHVS, FNYEAQ. The CDR3 contains 14 residues. The CDR3 DNA follows: TGTGCCAGCAGCCCCAGCTGGGGGGAAGATACGCAGTATTTT. Its translation: CASSPSWGEDTQYF.

The rearrangement uses TRBV7-3 and TRBJ2-5, with D hard to call. This CDR3 is 13 amino acids long. Germline V CDR1 and CDR2: SGHTA, FQGTGA. V was cut by 1 base and J by 7 bases, with 10 bases left in between. CDR3 bases: TGTGCCAGCAGCTTAATGGGCCCAGGGACCCAGTACTTC. Translating gives CASSLMGPGTQYF.

V gene TRBV28 combines with J gene TRBJ1-2; possibly TRBD1 for D (6 bases). V lost 5 bases, J lost 3 bases, and 25 bases lay in between. The germline gives CDR1 MDHEN, CDR2 SYDVKM. There are 18 residues in the CDR3. The CDR3 sequence is CASSPPLLGHKFDYGYTF. The CDR3 nucleotides read TGTGCCAGCAGTCCGCCGCTCCTGGGACACAAATTCGACTATGGCTACACCTTC.